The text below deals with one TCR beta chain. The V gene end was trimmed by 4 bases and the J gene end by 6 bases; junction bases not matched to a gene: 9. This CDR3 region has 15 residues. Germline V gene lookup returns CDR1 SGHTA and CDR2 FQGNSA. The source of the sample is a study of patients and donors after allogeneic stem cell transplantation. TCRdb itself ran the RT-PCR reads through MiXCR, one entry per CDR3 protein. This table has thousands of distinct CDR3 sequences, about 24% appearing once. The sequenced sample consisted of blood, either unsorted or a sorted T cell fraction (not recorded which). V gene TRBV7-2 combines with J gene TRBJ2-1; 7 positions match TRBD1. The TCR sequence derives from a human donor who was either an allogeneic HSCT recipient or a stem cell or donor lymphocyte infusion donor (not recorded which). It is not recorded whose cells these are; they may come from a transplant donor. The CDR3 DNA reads TGTGCCAGCAGCTCAACAGGGGTTCGTGGCAATGAGCAGTTCTTC. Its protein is CASSSTGVRGNEQFF.